This T cell receptor beta chain appears in the sequencing data of a study of T cell changes during pregnancy in multiple sclerosis. Unmatched junction bases numbered 8, after V lost 3 bases and J lost 4 bases. The CDR3 sequence is 16 residues long. In germline, CDR1 is SEHNR, CDR2 FQNEAQ (reference sequence). Clones were sequenced by immunoSEQ multiplex PCR, and TCRdb holds only the in-frame ones, with some missing. The sample lists about 39,000 clones, almost 95% occurring once. Sequences were derived from CD4+ T cells from peripheral blood mononuclear cells, sampled after pregnancy. The chain recombines TRBV7-9 with TRBJ1-2; 10 bases fit TRBD1. The sequence derives from a female donor with multiple sclerosis, enrolled in a pregnancy study. The CDR3 nucleotides are TGTGCCAGCAGCTTTGCGGGACAGGGGTCTTCCTATGGCTACACCTTC. It specifies CASSFAGQGSSYGYTF.